The 26 T cell receptor beta chains presented below share a single source sample, sequenced in a study of T cell changes during pregnancy in multiple sclerosis. Measured with immunoSEQ multiplex PCR; TCRdb has only the in-frame clones, and not every one. Here the sample spans roughly 32,000 clones, roughly nine tenths being singletons. This material consisted of CD8+ T cells from peripheral blood mononuclear cells, taken in the third trimester of pregnancy. These receptors were obtained from a female donor with multiple sclerosis, enrolled in a pregnancy study.

The chain joins TRBV9 to TRBJ2-4; 8 bases fit TRBD2. CDR1 is SGDLS, CDR2 YYNGEE, per germline. V shed 4 bases and J 5 bases; nucleotides not matched to a gene: 14. This CDR3 region has 17 residues. As DNA, the CDR3 is TGTGCCAGCAGCACCAACCCGACTAGCGATGCTCAAAACATTCAGTACTTC. Translation gives CASSTNPTSDAQNIQYF.

The chain links TRBV7-6 to TRBJ2-3; 9 positions match TRBD2. V trimming: 8 bases; J trimming: 2 bases; junction bases outside the gene matches: 11. The CDR3 totals 16 residues. Per the germline V gene, CDR1 is SGHVS and CDR2 is FNYEAQ. The CDR3 DNA follows: TGTGCCAGCGCCTACTACGGGACTAGCTCCACAGATACGCAGTATTTT. Its translation: CASAYYGTSSTDTQYF.

The gene calls are TRBV9 and TRBJ1-5; perhaps TRBD1 as D (5 bases). V shed 3 bases and J shed 0 bases, with 7 bases lying between them. Germline V gene data show CDR1 as SGDLS and CDR2 as YYNGEE. The CDR3 sequence is 14 residues long. CDR3 protein: CASSGGDSNQPQHF. DNA of the CDR3: TGTGCCAGCAGCGGGGGGGATAGCAATCAGCCCCAGCATTTT.

The chain recombines TRBV9 with TRBJ2-7, with 9 bases lining up with TRBD2. The germline gives CDR1 SGDLS, CDR2 YYNGEE. This CDR3 is built from 14 residues. With 4 bases clipped from V and 2 bases from J, the junction kept 4 bases outside the gene matches. The CDR3 region is CASSRAGGTYEQYF. The CDR3 coding sequence is TGTGCCAGCAGCCGAGCGGGAGGAACCTACGAGCAGTACTTC.

This clone showed up just once. The chain joins TRBV5-6 to TRBJ2-2; D possibly corresponds to TRBD1 (5 bases). CDR3 length equals 16 residues. The V gene lost 0 bases and the J gene lost 1 base, with 10 bases spanning the gap. Per germline, CDR1 SGHDT and CDR2 YYEEEE. CDR3 sequence: CASSLAGLVNTGELFF. The CDR3 DNA follows: TGTGCCAGCAGCTTGGCAGGGTTAGTGAACACCGGGGAGCTGTTTTTT.

The chain couples TRBV2 to TRBJ1-2; no firm D call. The germline V gene encodes CDR1 SNHLY and CDR2 FYNNEI. This CDR3 spans 12 amino acids. With 4 bases removed from V and 6 bases from J, the gap between germline ends came to 9 bases. CDR3 region: CASSGHRDGYTF. CDR3 nucleotide sequence: TGTGCCAGCAGTGGACACCGAGATGGCTACACCTTC.

The CDR3: CASSVEADYNEQFF. CDR3 sequence (DNA): TGTGCCAGCAGCGTAGAGGCGGACTACAATGAGCAGTTCTTC. The gene calls are TRBV9 and TRBJ2-1; D unresolved. The CDR3 is 14 amino acids. Trimming shortened V by 0 bases and J by 3 bases, and 7 bases separated the two germline ends. Per the germline V gene, CDR1 is SGDLS and CDR2 is YYNGEE.

V gene TRBV30 combines with J gene TRBJ2-5; 10 bases align to TRBD1. The CDR3 totals 15 residues. J gave up 5 bases and V 3 bases, and 9 bases lay outside the gene matches. Germline V lookup: CDR1 GTSNPN, CDR2 SVGIG (reference sequence). The CDR3 reads CAWSPRQGARETQYF. CDR3 sequence (DNA): TGTGCCTGGAGCCCAAGACAGGGGGCGCGGGAGACCCAGTACTTC.

A single count supports this clone. The chain joins TRBV30 to TRBJ2-1; maybe TRBD1 (7 bases). This CDR3 has 13 amino acids. V was shortened by 2 bases and J by 15 bases, with 20 bases between the two germline ends. Per germline, CDR1 GTSNPN and CDR2 SVGIG (reference sequence). The DNA for the CDR3 is TGTGCCTGGAGTCCGACGGGGGACAGCCTCACGTTCTTC. It specifies CAWSPTGDSLTFF.

This chain joins TRBV9 and TRBJ2-7; weak D call: TRBD1 (6 bases). CDR3 length: 16 residues. V was trimmed by 3 bases and J by 0 bases, leaving 16 bases between them. Germline V gives CDR1 SGDLS, CDR2 YYNGEE. The CDR3 DNA sequence: TGTGCCAGCAGCGATTCTCCCGACAGGTCCTCCTACGAGCAGTACTTC. Amino acids: CASSDSPDRSSYEQYF.

V is TRBV6-5 and J is TRBJ1-5; 9 bases match TRBD1. CDR1 is MNHEY and CDR2 is SVGAGI in the germline V gene. Germline trimming cut 6 bases from V and 1 base from J; bases unmatched to any gene: 4. The length of the CDR3 is 15 residues. The CDR3 nucleotides read TGTGCCAGCAGGGACAGGGGATGGAGCAATCAGCCCCAGCATTTT. Encoded protein: CASRDRGWSNQPQHF.

The chain combines TRBV27 with TRBJ2-7; D might be TRBD2 (6 bases). Trimming removed 3 bases from V and 5 bases from J, with 14 bases in between. This CDR3 contains 14 residues. Germline V gene data show CDR1 as MNHEY and CDR2 as SMNVEV (reference sequence). In nucleotides, the CDR3 is TGTGCCAGCAGTTTCAGCCAGGGAGGCAACGAGCAGTACTTC. Protein: CASSFSQGGNEQYF.

The rearrangement joins TRBV7-9 to TRBJ2-7, with 8 bases lining up with TRBD1. The germline V gene has CDR1 SEHNR and CDR2 FQNEAQ (reference sequence). CDR3 length: 14 amino acids. V gave up 5 bases and J gave up 2 bases; unmatched junction bases: 5. CDR3 in amino acids: CASSQGAGTYEQYF. The CDR3, as DNA: TGTGCCAGCAGCCAGGGGGCAGGAACCTACGAGCAGTACTTC.

The chain combines TRBV6-1 with TRBJ2-1, with 10 nucleotides matching TRBD2. After removal of 6 bases from V and 0 bases from J, the junction contained 2 bases not matched to a gene. Germline V gene sequence: CDR1 MNHNS, CDR2 SASEGT. The CDR3 sequence is 15 residues long. CDR3 nucleotide sequence: TGTGCCAGCAGGGTAGCGGGAGGCTCCTACAATGAGCAGTTCTTC. It specifies CASRVAGGSYNEQFF.

V gene TRBV7-3 combines with J gene TRBJ2-2, with TRBD1 matching over 9 bases. Unmatched junction bases numbered 4, after V lost 3 bases and J lost 5 bases. CDR1 is SGHTA, CDR2 FQGTGA, per germline. This CDR3 region has 15 residues. CDR3 amino acids: CASSFRTGDTGELFF. The CDR3 region has the DNA TGTGCCAGCAGCTTTAGGACAGGGGATACCGGGGAGCTGTTTTTT.

This rearrangement joins TRBV11-2 to TRBJ1-3, with TRBD1 identical over 7 bases. Germline CDR1 and CDR2: SGHAT and FQNNGV. V gave up 4 bases and J gave up 0 bases; unmatched junction bases: 6. This CDR3 comprises 16 residues. This CDR3 is CASSYSGQYSGNTIYF. Written as DNA, the CDR3 is TGTGCCAGCAGCTATTCGGGACAGTACTCTGGAAACACCATATATTTT.

V is TRBV27 and J is TRBJ2-1; TRBD2 matches 8 bases. V lost 6 bases to trimming and J lost 7 bases; unmatched junction nucleotides: 8. Germline CDR1 MNHEY, CDR2 SMNVEV (reference sequence). The CDR3 runs to 14 residues. The CDR3 here is CASRTSGSTNEQFF. The DNA of the CDR3 is TGTGCCAGCAGGACGAGCGGGAGTACAAATGAGCAGTTCTTC.

This clone was seen a few times. The chain employs TRBV9 and TRBJ2-4; D may be TRBD1 (5 bases). The V end was cut by 3 bases, the J end by 1 base, with 17 bases between. This CDR3 contains 17 residues. CDR1 SGDLS and CDR2 YYNGEE come from the germline V gene. The CDR3 DNA reads as TGTGCCAGCAGCGCTTCCCCCTCCAGGGTTGCCAAAAACATTCAGTACTTC. This sequence encodes CASSASPSRVAKNIQYF.

This rearrangement joins TRBV20-1 to TRBJ2-7; D not resolved. The CDR3 spans 11 residues. V was clipped by 0 bases and J by 7 bases, with 7 bases between them. CDR1 DFQATT and CDR2 SNEGSKA come from the germline V gene (reference sequence). The CDR3: CSARDMREQYF. For the CDR3, the DNA is TGCAGTGCTAGAGATATGCGGGAGCAGTACTTC.

The chain employs TRBV27 and TRBJ2-2; D is perhaps TRBD2 (5 bases). This CDR3 is 12 amino acids long. V was pared by 6 bases and J by 4 bases, with 6 bases between. Germline-derived CDR1 and CDR2 are MNHEY and SMNVEV (reference sequence). CDR3 sequence (DNA): TGTGCCAGCAGGGAGGTCACCGGGGAGCTGTTTTTT. Translating it yields CASREVTGELFF.

The chain has TRBV7-8 and TRBJ1-2; 10 nucleotides match TRBD1. Germline assignment: CDR1 SGHVS and CDR2 FQNEAQ. The CDR3 extends over 16 amino acids. J lost 4 bases, V lost 4 bases, and 9 bases had no gene match. The DNA for the CDR3 is TGTGCCAGCAGCTCCTCGGACAGGGGGGTTGGCTATGGCTACACCTTC. This gives the protein CASSSSDRGVGYGYTF.

This clone was detected once. This chain joins TRBV5-6 and TRBJ2-7, with no clear D. CDR1 and CDR2 from the germline V gene are SGHDT and YYEEEE. The ends were cut back, 2 bases at V and 1 base at J, with 10 bases in the middle. The CDR3 consists of 14 residues. DNA of the CDR3: TGTGCCAGCAGCTTCCGGGTTTCTTCCTACGAGCAGTACTTC. Translated: CASSFRVSSYEQYF.

The chain links TRBV27 to TRBJ1-2, with 9 bases lining up with TRBD1. The J segment lost 8 bases and the V segment lost 3 bases, leaving 7 bases of the junction unmatched. This CDR3 is built from 14 residues. Germline assignment: CDR1 MNHEY and CDR2 SMNVEV (reference sequence). This CDR3 is CASSFVGQGVGYTF. CDR3 in DNA: TGTGCCAGCAGTTTCGTGGGACAGGGAGTAGGCTACACCTTC.

V and J are TRBV6-5 and TRBJ2-1; 9 nucleotides match TRBD1. CDR1 and CDR2 (germline): MNHEY, SVGAGI. Trimming took 5 bases from V and 9 from J; bases not matched to a gene: 8. CDR3 size: 14 residues. In nucleotides, the CDR3 is TGTGCCAGCAGTATCGGGACAGGGCTTGGTGAGCAGTTCTTC. Translating it yields CASSIGTGLGEQFF.

The chain is built from TRBV6-1 and TRBJ2-1; D remains ambiguous. This CDR3 is built from 14 residues. Germline V lookup: CDR1 MNHNS, CDR2 SASEGT. V was trimmed by 3 bases and J by 0 bases, leaving 6 bases between them. This chain's CDR3 is CASSEPGSYNEQFF. The CDR3 DNA reads TGTGCCAGCAGTGAGCCGGGCTCCTACAATGAGCAGTTCTTC.

This rearrangement joins TRBV27 to TRBJ2-7; 8 bases are shared with TRBD2. The germline CDR1 and CDR2 sequences are MNHEY and SMNVEV (reference sequence). This CDR3 has 15 residues. The J segment lost 3 bases and the V segment lost 3 bases, leaving 7 bases of the junction unmatched. The CDR3 here is CASSFNRGGSYEQYF. CDR3 DNA: TGTGCCAGCAGTTTCAATCGGGGGGGGAGCTACGAGCAGTACTTC.